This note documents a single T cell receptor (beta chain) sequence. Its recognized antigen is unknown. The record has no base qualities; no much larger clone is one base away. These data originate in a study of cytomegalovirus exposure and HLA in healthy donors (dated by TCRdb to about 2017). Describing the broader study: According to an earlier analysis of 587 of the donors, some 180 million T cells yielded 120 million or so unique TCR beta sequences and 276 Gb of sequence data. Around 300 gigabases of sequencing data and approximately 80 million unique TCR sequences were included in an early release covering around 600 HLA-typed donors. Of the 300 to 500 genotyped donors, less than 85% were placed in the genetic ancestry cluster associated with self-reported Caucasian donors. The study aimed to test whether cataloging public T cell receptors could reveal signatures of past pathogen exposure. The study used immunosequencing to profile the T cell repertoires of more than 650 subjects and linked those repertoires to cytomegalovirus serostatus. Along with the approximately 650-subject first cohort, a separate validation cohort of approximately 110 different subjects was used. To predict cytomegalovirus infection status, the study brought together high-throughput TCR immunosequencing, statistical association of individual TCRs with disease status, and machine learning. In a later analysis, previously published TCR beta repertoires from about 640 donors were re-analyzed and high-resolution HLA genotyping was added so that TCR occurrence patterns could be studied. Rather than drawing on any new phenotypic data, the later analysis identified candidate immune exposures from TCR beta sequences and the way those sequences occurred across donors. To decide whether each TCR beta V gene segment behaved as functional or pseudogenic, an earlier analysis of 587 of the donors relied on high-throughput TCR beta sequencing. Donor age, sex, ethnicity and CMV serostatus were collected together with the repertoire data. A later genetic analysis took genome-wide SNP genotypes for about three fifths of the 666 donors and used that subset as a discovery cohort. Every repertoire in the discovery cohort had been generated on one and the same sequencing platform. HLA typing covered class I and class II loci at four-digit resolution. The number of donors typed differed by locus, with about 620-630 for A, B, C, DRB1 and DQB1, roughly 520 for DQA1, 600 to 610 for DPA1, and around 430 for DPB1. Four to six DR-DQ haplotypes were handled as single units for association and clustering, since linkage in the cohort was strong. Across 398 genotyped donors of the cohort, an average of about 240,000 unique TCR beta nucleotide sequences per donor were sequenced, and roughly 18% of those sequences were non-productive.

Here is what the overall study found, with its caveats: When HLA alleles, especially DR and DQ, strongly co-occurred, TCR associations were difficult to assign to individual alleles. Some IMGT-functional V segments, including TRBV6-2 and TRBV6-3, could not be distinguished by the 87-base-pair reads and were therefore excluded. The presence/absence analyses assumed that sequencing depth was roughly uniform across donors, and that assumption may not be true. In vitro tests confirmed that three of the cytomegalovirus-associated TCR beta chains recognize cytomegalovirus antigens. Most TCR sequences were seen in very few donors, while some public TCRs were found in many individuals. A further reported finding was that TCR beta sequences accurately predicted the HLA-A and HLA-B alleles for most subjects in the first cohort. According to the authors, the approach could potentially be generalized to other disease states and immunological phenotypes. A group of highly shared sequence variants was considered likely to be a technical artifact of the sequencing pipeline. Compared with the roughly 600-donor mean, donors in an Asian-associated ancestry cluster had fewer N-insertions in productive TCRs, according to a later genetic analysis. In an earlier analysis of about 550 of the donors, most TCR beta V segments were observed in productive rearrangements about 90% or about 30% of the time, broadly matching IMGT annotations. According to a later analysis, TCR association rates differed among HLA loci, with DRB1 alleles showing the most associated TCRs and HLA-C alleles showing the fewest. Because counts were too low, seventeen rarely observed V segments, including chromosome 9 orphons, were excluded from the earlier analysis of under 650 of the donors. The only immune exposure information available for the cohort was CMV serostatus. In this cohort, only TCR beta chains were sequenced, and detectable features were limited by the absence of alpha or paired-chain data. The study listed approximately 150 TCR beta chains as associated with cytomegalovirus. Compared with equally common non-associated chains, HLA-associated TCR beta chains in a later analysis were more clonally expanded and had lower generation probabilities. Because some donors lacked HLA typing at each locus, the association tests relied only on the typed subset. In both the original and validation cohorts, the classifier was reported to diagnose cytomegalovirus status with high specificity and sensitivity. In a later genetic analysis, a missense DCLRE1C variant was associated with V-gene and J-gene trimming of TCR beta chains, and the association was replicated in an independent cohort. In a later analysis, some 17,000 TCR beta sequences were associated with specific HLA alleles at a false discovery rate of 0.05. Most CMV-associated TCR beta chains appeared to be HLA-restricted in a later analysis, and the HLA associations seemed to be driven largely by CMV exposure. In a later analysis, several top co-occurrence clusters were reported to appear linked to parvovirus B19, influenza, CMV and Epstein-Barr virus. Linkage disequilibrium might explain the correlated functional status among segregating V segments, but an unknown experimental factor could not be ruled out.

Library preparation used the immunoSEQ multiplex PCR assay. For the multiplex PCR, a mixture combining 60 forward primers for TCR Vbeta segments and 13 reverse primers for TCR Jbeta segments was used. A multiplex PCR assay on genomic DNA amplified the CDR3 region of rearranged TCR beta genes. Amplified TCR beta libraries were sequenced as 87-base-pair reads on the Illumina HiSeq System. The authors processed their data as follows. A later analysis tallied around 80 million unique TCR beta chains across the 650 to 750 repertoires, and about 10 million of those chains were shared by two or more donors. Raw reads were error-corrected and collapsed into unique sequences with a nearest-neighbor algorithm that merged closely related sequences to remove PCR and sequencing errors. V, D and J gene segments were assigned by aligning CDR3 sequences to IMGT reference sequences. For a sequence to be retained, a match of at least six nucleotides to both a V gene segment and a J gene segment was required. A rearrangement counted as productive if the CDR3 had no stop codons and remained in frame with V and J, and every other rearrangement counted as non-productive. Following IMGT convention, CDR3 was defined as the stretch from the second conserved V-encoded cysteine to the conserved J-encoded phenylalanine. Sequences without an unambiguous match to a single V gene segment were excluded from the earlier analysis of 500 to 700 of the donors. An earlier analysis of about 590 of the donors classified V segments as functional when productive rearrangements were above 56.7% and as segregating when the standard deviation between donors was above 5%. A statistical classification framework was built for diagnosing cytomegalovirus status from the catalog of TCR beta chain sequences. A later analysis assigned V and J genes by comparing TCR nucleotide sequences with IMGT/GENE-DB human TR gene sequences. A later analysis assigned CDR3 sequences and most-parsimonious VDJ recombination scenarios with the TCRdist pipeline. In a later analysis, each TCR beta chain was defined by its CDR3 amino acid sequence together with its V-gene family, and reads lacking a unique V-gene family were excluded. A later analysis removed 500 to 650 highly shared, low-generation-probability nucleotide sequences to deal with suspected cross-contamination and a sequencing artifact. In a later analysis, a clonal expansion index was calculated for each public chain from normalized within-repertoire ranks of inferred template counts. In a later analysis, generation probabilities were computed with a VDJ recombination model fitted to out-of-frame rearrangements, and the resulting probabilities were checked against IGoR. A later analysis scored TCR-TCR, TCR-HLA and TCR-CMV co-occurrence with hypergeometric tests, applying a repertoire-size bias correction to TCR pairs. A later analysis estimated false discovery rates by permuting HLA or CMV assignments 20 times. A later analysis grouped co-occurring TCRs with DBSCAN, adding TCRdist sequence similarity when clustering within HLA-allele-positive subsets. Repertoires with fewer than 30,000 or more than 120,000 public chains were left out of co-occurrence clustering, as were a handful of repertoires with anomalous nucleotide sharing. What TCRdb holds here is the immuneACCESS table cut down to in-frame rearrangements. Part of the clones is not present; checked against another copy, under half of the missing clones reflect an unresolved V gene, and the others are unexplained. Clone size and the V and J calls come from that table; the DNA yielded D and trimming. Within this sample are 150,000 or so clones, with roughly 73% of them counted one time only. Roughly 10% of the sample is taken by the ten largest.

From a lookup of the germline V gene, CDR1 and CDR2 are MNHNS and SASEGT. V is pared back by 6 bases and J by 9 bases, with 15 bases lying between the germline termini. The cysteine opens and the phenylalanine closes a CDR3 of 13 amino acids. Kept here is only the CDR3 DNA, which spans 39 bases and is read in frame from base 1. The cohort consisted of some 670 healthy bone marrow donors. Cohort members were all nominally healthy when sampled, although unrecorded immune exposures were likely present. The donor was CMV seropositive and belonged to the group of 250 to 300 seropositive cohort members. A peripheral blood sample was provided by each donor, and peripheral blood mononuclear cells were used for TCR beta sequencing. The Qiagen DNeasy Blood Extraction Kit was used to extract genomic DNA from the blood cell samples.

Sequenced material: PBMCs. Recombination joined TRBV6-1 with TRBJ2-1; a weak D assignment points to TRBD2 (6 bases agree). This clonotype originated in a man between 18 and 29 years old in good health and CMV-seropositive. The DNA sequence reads TGTGCCAGCAGACCAGGTCGTAGCGGTGAGCAGTTCTTC. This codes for CASRPGRSGEQFF.